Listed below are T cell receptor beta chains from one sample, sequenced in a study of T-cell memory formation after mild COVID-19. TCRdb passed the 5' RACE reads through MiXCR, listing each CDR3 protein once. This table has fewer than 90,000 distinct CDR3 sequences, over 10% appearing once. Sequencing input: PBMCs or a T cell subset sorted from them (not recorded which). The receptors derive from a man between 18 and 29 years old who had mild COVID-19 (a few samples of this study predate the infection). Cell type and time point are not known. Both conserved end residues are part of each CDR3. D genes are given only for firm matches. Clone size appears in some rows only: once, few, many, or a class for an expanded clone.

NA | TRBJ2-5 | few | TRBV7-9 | TGTGCCAGCAGCTCCCGAGAAGGGGGAGAAGAGACCCAGTACTTC | CASSSREGGEETQYF
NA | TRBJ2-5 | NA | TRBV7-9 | TGTGCCAGCAGCTTAATACATCTTGCCCAAGAGACCCAGTACTTC | CASSLIHLAQETQYF
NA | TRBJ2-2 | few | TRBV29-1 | TGCAGCGTTGACGGGGTCAACACCGGGGAGCTGTTTTTT | CSVDGVNTGELFF
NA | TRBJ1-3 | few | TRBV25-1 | TGTGCCAGCAGTGGAACCGGAAACACCATATATTTT | CASSGTGNTIYF
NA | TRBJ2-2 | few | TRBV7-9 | TGTGCCAGCAGGCCTTTGAACACCGGGGAGCTGTTTTTT | CASRPLNTGELFF
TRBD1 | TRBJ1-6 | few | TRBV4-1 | TGCGCCAGCAGCCAACCGACAGGGGGCTCCTATAATTCACCCCTCCACTTT | CASSQPTGGSYNSPLHF
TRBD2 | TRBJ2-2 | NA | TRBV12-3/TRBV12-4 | TGTGCCAGCAGCCAACGGGGCGGGGGTGTCACCGGGGAGCTGTTTTTT | CASSQRGGGVTGELFF
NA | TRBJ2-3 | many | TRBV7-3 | TGTGCCAGCAGCCCTAACGCGGGGGCTGGGGATACGCAGTATTTT | CASSPNAGAGDTQYF
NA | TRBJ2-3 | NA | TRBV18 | TGTGCCAGCTCACCCCCGGGACTCCCGAACACAGATACGCAGTATTTT | CASSPPGLPNTDTQYF
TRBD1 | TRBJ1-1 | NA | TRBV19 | TGTGCCAGTAGTAATTCACAGGGGATGAACACTGAAGCTTTCTTT | CASSNSQGMNTEAFF
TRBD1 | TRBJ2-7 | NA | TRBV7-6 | TGTGCCAGCAGCTTAGAGACAGGGGACCACGAGCAGTACTTC | CASSLETGDHEQYF
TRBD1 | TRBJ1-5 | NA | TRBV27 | TGTGCCAGCAGTTTTTCAGGGGGTGGTCAGCCCCAGCATTTT | CASSFSGGGQPQHF
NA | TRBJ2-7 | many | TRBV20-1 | TGCAGTGCTACGCTCCGGGACCCTTACGAGCAGTACTTC | CSATLRDPYEQYF
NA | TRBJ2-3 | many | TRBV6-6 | TGTGCCAGCAGACCGCGGGTGAGCGGCACAGATACGCAGTATTTT | CASRPRVSGTDTQYF
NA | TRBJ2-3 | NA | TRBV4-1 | TGCGCCAGCAGCCAAGAGTCGGGGACCTACACAGATACGCAGTATTTT | CASSQESGTYTDTQYF
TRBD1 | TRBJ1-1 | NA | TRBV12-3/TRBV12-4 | TGTGCCAGCAGTGAACCACAGGGGGCTCGTAGGGTGAGCACTGAAGCTTTCTTT | CASSEPQGARRVSTEAFF